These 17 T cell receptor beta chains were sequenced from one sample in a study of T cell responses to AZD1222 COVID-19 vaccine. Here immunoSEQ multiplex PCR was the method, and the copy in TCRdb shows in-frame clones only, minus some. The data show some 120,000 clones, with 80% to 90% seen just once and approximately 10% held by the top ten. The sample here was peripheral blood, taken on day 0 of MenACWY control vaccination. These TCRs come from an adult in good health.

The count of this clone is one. The CDR3 sequence: CASSRRGTDSYEQYF. CDR3 coding DNA: TGTGCCAGCTCACGACGTGGGACAGATTCCTACGAGCAGTACTTC. The chain couples TRBV18 to TRBJ2-7, with 7 bases that match TRBD1. Losses at the gene ends were 4 bases for V and 1 base for J; bases not matched to a gene: 7. This CDR3 comprises 15 residues. Germline V gives CDR1 KGHSH, CDR2 LQKENI. Full variable domain (outside the CDR3, taken from reference TRBV18 and TRBJ2-7): NAGVMQNPRHLVRRRGQEARLRCSPMKGHSHVYWYRQLPEEGLKFMVYLQKENIIDESGMPKERFSAEFPKEGPSILRIQQVVRGDSAAYFCASSRRGTDSYEQYFGPGTRLTVT.

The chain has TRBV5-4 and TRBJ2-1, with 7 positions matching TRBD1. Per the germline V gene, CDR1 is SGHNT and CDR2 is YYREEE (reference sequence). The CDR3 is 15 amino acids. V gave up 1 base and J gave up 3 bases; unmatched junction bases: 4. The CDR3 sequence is CASSLTGVGYNEQFF. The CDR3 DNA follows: TGTGCCAGCAGCTTGACAGGGGTGGGCTACAATGAGCAGTTCTTC.

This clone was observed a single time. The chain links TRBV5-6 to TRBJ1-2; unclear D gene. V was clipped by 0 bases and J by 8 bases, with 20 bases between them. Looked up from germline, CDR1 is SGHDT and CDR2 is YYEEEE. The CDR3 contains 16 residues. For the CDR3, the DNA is TGTGCCAGCAGCTTGGGGGTTATGGAGACCCGACGGGGCTACACCTTC. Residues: CASSLGVMETRRGYTF.

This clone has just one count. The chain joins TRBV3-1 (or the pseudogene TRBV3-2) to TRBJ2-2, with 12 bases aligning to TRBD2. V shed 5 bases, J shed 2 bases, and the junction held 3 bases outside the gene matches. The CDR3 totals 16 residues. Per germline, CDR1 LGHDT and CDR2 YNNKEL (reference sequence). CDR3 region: CASSFGLAGNTGELFF. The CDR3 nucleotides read TGTGCCAGCAGCTTCGGACTAGCGGGAAACACCGGGGAGCTGTTTTTT.

CDR3: CASLGNGYTF. The DNA for the CDR3 is TGTGCCAGCCTCGGGAATGGCTACACCTTC. The rearrangement uses TRBV12-3 or TRBV12-4 and TRBJ1-2, with D uncertain. Trimming stripped 8 bases from V and 6 bases from J, with 7 bases between. This CDR3 comprises 10 residues.

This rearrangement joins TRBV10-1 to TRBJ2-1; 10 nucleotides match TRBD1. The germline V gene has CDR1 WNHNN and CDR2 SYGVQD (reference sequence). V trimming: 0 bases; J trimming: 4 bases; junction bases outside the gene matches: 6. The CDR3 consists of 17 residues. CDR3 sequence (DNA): TGCGCCAGCAGTGAGTCGGGGCCGGGACAGGGGTACAATGAGCAGTTCTTC. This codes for CASSESGPGQGYNEQFF.

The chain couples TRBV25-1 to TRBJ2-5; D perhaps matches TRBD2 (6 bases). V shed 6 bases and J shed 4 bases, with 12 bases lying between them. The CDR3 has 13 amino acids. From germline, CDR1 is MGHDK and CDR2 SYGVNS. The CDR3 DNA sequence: TGTGCCAGCAGCCGCGGGACGTCAGAGACCCAGTACTTC. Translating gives CASSRGTSETQYF.

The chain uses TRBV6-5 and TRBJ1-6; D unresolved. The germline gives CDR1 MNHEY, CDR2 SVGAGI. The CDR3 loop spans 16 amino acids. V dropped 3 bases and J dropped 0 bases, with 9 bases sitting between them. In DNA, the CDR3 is TGTGCCAGCAGTTATTGGAGTAGCTCCTATAATTCACCCCTCCACTTT. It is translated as CASSYWSSSYNSPLHF.

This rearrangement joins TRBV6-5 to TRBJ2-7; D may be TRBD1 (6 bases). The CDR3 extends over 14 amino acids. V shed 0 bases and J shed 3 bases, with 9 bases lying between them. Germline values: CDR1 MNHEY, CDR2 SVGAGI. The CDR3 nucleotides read TGTGCCAGCAGTTACTCGACAGGAATCTACGAGCAGTACTTC. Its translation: CASSYSTGIYEQYF.

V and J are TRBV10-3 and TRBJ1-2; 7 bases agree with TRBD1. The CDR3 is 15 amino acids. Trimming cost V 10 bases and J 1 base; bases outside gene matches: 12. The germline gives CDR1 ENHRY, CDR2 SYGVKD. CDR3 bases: TGTGCCACCCGTTTCTCGGGACAGAGTAACTATGGCTACACCTTC. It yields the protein CATRFSGQSNYGYTF.

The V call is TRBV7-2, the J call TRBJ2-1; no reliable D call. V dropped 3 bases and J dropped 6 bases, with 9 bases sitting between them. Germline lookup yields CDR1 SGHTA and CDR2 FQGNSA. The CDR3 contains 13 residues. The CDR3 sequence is CASSFFKSNEQFF. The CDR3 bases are TGTGCCAGCAGCTTCTTTAAGAGCAATGAGCAGTTCTTC.

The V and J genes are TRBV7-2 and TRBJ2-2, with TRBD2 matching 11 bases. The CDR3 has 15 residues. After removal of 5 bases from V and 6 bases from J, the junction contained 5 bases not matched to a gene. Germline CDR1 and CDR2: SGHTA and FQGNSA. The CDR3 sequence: CASSLSGRVPGELFF. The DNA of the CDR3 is TGTGCCAGCAGCCTTAGCGGGAGGGTACCCGGGGAGCTGTTTTTT.

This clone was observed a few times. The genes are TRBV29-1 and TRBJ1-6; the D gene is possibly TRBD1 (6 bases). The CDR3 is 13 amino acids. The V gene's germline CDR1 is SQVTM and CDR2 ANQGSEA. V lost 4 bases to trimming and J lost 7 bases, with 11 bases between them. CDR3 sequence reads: CSVGQEMNSPLHF. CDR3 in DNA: TGCAGCGTTGGACAGGAGATGAATTCACCCCTCCACTTT.

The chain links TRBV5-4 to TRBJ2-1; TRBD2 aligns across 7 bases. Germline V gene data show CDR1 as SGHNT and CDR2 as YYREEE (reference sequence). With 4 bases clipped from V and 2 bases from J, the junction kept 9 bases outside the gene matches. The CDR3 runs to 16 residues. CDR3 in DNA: TGTGCCAGCAGCCTACCGGGACTAAGAACCTACAATGAGCAGTTCTTC. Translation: CASSLPGLRTYNEQFF.

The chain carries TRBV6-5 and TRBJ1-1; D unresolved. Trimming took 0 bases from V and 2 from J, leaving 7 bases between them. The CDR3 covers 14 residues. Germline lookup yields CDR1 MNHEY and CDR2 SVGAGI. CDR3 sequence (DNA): TGTGCCAGCAGTTACTCGGTTTCCAACACTGAAGCTTTCTTT. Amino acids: CASSYSVSNTEAFF.

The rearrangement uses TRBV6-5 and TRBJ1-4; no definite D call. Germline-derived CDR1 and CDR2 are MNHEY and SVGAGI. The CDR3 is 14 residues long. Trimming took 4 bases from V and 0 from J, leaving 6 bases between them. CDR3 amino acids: CASSFSATNEKLFF. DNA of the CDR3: TGTGCCAGCAGTTTCAGTGCAACTAATGAAAAACTGTTTTTT.

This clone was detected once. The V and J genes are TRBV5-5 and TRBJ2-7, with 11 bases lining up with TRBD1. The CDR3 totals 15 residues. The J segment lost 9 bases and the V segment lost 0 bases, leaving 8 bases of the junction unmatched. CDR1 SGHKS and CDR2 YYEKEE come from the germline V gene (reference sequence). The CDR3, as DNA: TGTGCCAGCAGCTTGGGAGGGACAGGGGGGTCGGGGCAGTACTTC. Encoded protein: CASSLGGTGGSGQYF.